The clone carrying this TCR beta chain came up a few times. Its antigen is currently unknown. This CDR3 has 13 amino acids. Trimming left V 3 bases short and J 0 bases short, with 9 bases between. CDR1 is SQVTM, CDR2 ANQGSEA, per germline. 5'RACE primed from the constant segment yielded TCR alpha and TCR beta cDNA libraries bearing sample barcodes and UMIs. TCRdb ran MiXCR on the 5' RACE reads and lists one entry per CDR3 protein. The sample has some 300,000 distinct CDR3 sequences, roughly 20% seen once; the top ten hold around 23%. The data belong to a study of T-cell memory formation after mild COVID-19. Study conclusions and caveats: Among CD4+ contracting clones, most were CM and EM, and CD8+ ones EMRA. Among clones peaking at day 37 in the second wave, SARS-CoV-2 specificity remained unconfirmed.

The clonotype originates from a man in his late teens or twenties who had mild COVID-19 (a few samples of this study predate the infection). Cell type and time point are not known. What was sequenced was PBMCs or a T cell subset sorted from them (not recorded which). V and J are TRBV29-1 and TRBJ2-7, with a tentative D call TRBD1 (5 bases). The CDR3 bases are TGCAGCGTTGAGCTGACAGCCTCCTACGAGCAGTACTTC. Encoded protein: CSVELTASYEQYF.